This TCR beta chain was captured in a study of read filtering for tumor transcriptome and immune sequencing. Study-wide results and caveats: Even smaller IR-seq throughput identified most shared clonotypes. This fraction held mixed bone marrow immune cells after CD138-negative sorting.

Many counts were recorded for this clonotype. What it binds is not known. The library was built from approximately 400 ng RNA with molecular barcoded adaptors for alpha/delta and beta/gamma chains. TCRdb re-called the reads through MiXCR, storing one row per CDR3 protein. The sample carries 20,000 or so distinct CDR3 sequences, about 20% recorded once. The CDR3 sequence is 13 residues long. Germline V gives CDR1 DFQATT, CDR2 SNEGSKA (reference sequence). V lost 3 bases and J lost 4; bases outside the gene matches: 0. The sequencing sample was made of a population of CD138-negative cells sorted from bone marrow. The sequence derives from a donor older than 35 with multiple myeloma. This chain joins TRBV20-1 and TRBJ2-7, with 13 bases aligning to TRBD2. CDR3 sequence: CSARTSGRYEQYF. DNA of the CDR3: TGCAGTGCTAGGACTAGCGGGAGGTACGAGCAGTACTTC.